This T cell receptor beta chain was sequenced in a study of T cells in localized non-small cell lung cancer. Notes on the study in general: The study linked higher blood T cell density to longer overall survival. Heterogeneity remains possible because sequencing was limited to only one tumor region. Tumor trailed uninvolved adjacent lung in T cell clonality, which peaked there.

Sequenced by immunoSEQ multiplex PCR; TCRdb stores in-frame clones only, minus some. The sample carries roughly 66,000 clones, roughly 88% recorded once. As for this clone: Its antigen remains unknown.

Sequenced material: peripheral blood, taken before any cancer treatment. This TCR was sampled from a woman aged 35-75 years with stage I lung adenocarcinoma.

In DNA, the CDR3 is TGTGCCAGCAGTTTATCTCTAGCGGGAGGTCGTCAAGAGACCCAGTACTTC. This sequence encodes CASSLSLAGGRQETQYF. V is TRBV27 and J is TRBJ2-5; 11 bases line up with TRBD2. The J segment lost 2 bases and the V segment lost 0 bases, leaving 5 bases of the junction unmatched. This CDR3 contains 17 residues. Germline V gene data show CDR1 as MNHEY and CDR2 as SMNVEV (reference sequence).